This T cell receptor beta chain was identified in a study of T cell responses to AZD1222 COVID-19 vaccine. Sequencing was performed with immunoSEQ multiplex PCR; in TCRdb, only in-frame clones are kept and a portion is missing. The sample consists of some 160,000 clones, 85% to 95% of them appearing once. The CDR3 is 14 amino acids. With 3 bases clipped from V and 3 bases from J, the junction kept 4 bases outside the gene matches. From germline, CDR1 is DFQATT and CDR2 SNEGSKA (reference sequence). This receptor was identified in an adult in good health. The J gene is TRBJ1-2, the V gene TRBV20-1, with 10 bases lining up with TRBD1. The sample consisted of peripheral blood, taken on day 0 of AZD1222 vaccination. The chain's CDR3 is CSASLGTGDYGYTF. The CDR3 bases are TGCAGTGCTAGTCTAGGGACAGGGGACTATGGCTACACCTTC.